These 5 T cell receptor beta chains originate from one sample sequenced in a study of T cells in Graves' hyperthyroidism and ophthalmopathy. Regions amplified from RNA transcripts were the TCR beta CDR3 regions. The TCR CDR3 first-round RT-PCR relied on the HTBI primer set. TCRdb reprocessed the multiplex PCR reads via MiXCR and lists one record per CDR3 protein. Altogether fewer than 400,000 distinct CDR3 sequences are present, roughly an eighth being singletons, with the ten largest covering over 25%. The sequencing input was blood. Receptors were obtained from a man aged 45-65 years with Graves' ophthalmopathy.

This clonotype has ten or more counts. The chain uses TRBV2 and TRBJ1-1, with a tentative D call TRBD1 (5 bases). Trimming stripped 7 bases from V and 1 base from J, with 13 bases between. Germline CDR1 and CDR2: SNHLY and FYNNEI. This CDR3 has 14 residues. The CDR3 loop reads CASTTGRGNTEAFF. DNA for the CDR3: TGTGCCAGCACCACGGGACGGGGGAACACTGAAGCTTTCTTT. Drawing the rest from reference TRBV2 and TRBJ1-1, the complete variable domain is EPEVTQTPSHQVTQMGQEVILRCVPISNHLYFYWYRQILGQKVEFLVSFYNNEISEKSEIFDDQFSVERPDGSNFTLKIRSTKLEDSAMYFCASTTGRGNTEAFFGQGTRLTVV.

This clonotype was seen ten or more times. The V call is TRBV28, the J call TRBJ1-5, with TRBD1 matching 9 bases. CDR3 length: 14 residues. Trimming at V came to 7 bases and at J to 5 bases, leaving 6 bases not matched to a gene. Germline V gene sequence: CDR1 MDHEN, CDR2 SYDVKM. The CDR3 DNA sequence: TGTGCCAGCATTCCGGGACAGGGTTATCAGCCCCAGCATTTT. It is translated as CASIPGQGYQPQHF.

This sequence joins TRBV19 and TRBJ2-4; TRBD2 agrees at 12 bases. The V segment lost 6 bases and the J segment 7 bases; nucleotides outside the gene matches: 1. The CDR3 contains 13 residues. CDR1 LNHDA and CDR2 SQIVND come from the germline V gene (reference sequence). In DNA, the CDR3 is TGTGCCAGTAGCGGGACTAGCGGGAACATTCAGTACTTC. Protein product: CASSGTSGNIQYF.

This sequence joins TRBV6-1 and TRBJ2-5, with TRBD2 matching 10 bases. CDR1 is MNHNS, CDR2 SASEGT, per germline. The length of the CDR3 is 16 residues. J was trimmed by 5 bases and V by 2 bases; bases with no gene match: 8. The CDR3 reads CASSERRLAGVETQYF. In DNA form, the CDR3 reads TGTGCCAGCAGTGAACGGCGGCTAGCGGGAGTCGAGACCCAGTACTTC.

This clonotype was found many times. The chain carries TRBV11-3 and TRBJ2-3; D may be TRBD1 (6 bases). The germline CDR1 and CDR2 sequences are SGHNT and YENEEA. CDR3 length: 15 residues. V lost 5 bases and J 0 bases, leaving 12 bases between the germline ends. For the CDR3, the DNA is TGTGCCAGCAGCCCCCAGGGGTCTAGCACAGATACGCAGTATTTT. This sequence encodes CASSPQGSSTDTQYF.